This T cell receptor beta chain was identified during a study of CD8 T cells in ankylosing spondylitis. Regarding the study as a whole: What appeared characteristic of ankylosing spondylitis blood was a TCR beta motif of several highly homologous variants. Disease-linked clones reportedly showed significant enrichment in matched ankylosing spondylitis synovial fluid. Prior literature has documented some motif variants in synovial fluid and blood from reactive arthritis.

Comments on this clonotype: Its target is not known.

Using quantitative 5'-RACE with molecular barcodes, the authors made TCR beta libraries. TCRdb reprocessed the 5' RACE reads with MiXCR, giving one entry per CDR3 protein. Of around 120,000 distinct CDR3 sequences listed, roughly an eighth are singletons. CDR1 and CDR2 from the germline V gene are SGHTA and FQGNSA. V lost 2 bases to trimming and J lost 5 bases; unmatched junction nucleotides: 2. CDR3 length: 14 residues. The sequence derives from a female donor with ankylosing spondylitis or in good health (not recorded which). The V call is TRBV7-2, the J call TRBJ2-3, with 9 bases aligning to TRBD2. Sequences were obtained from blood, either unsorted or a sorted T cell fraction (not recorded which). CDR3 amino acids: CASSLRRGGDTQYF. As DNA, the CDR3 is TGTGCCAGCAGCTTAAGGCGGGGGGGAGATACGCAGTATTTT.